Below are 32 T cell receptor beta chains sequenced from a single sample in a study of technical replicates of blood from a few donors. Sequencing was performed with immunoSEQ multiplex PCR; in TCRdb, only in-frame clones are kept and a portion is missing. Of about 73,000 clones listed, over 90% are singletons. What was sequenced was PBMCs. Receptors were obtained from a human donor in good health. Some clones in this sample may be carry-over from other donors' samples.

This sequence joins TRBV5-1 and TRBJ2-7; 10 bases are a match to TRBD1. The junction had 9 bases not matched to a gene; V was cut back by 2 bases and J by 4 bases. CDR3 length: 16 residues. Germline loops: CDR1 SGHRS, CDR2 YFSETQ. For the CDR3, the DNA is TGCGCCAGCAGCTTCGCTCCGGGACAGGGGCAGTACGAGCAGTACTTC. As protein: CASSFAPGQGQYEQYF.

Concerning this clone: The germline gene is not matched at one end of the junction; a read error may be the cause. The chain is built from TRBV6-5 and TRBJ2-1; D uncertain. CDR1 and CDR2 from the germline V gene are MNHEY and SVGAGI. The CDR3 has 13 amino acids. The CDR3 nucleotides are TGTGCCGGCAGGCGGCACCATCACAATGAGCAGTTCTTC. Translated, it gives CAGRRHHHNEQFF.

This chain joins TRBV7-8 and TRBJ2-1; 9 bases align to TRBD1. Germline V CDR1 and CDR2: SGHVS, FQNEAQ. V lost 5 bases and J lost 5; bases outside the gene matches: 1. The CDR3 has 13 amino acids. CDR3 sequence reads: CASSGQGHNEQFF. The CDR3 nucleotides are TGTGCCAGCAGCGGACAGGGGCACAATGAGCAGTTCTTC.

The chain couples TRBV19 to TRBJ2-7; 11 positions match TRBD2. Germline V lookup: CDR1 LNHDA, CDR2 SQIVND (reference sequence). V shed 6 bases, J shed 2 bases, and the junction held 3 bases outside the gene matches. This CDR3 is built from 14 residues. The chain's CDR3 is CASRLAGGAYEQYF. The CDR3 nucleotides are TGTGCCAGTAGGCTAGCGGGAGGCGCCTACGAGCAGTACTTC.

This chain joins TRBV9 and TRBJ2-1; 9 nucleotides agree with TRBD2. The germline CDR1 and CDR2 sequences are SGDLS and YYNGEE. Germline trimming cut 0 bases from V and 0 bases from J; bases unmatched to any gene: 7. The CDR3 has 18 amino acids. The CDR3, as DNA: TGTGCCAGCAGCGTAGGAGCGGGGGGATCCAGCTCCTACAATGAGCAGTTCTTC. Translating gives CASSVGAGGSSSYNEQFF.

The chain recombines TRBV4-3 with TRBJ1-2, with a possible D match to TRBD1 (6 bases). Trimming removed 4 bases from V and 2 bases from J, with 11 bases in between. Per germline, CDR1 LGHNA and CDR2 YSLEER. The CDR3 spans 14 residues. CDR3 residues: CASSPFDRNYGYTF. The CDR3 nucleotides are TGCGCCAGCAGCCCGTTCGACAGGAACTATGGCTACACCTTC.

The gene calls are TRBV6-5 and TRBJ2-2; D possibly corresponds to TRBD2 (5 bases). The CDR3 sequence is 14 residues long. The germline CDR1 and CDR2 sequences are MNHEY and SVGAGI. V was cut by 6 bases and J by 0 bases, with 8 bases left in between. The CDR3 nucleotides are TGTGCCAGCAGGGACTTCCCGAACACCGGGGAGCTGTTTTTT. It codes for CASRDFPNTGELFF.

The chain carries TRBV13 and TRBJ1-4, with a tentative D call TRBD1 (5 bases). The germline V gene has CDR1 PRHDT and CDR2 FYEKMQ (reference sequence). CDR3 size: 13 residues. Trimming removed 4 bases from V and 11 bases from J, with 14 bases in between. The CDR3 loop reads CASSSGLSQKLFF. CDR3 DNA sequence: TGTGCCAGCAGCTCGGGACTTTCCCAGAAACTGTTTTTT.

The CDR3 loop is CASSIIRGAGELFF. The CDR3 region has the DNA TGTGCCAGCAGCATAATTAGGGGCGCCGGGGAGCTGTTTTTT. The chain couples TRBV11-2 to TRBJ2-2; maybe TRBD1 (5 bases). CDR1 and CDR2 from the germline V gene are SGHAT and FQNNGV. V lost 5 bases and J lost 6, with 13 bases in between. The CDR3 runs to 14 residues.

This clone was detected a few times. V is TRBV7-2 and J is TRBJ1-1, with 8 nucleotides matching TRBD1. CDR1 and CDR2 from the germline V gene are SGHTA and FQGNSA. With V trimmed by 5 bases and J by 6 bases, 2 bases remained unmatched. This CDR3 is 12 amino acids long. For the CDR3, the DNA is TGTGCCAGCAGCCGGGACAGGTCTGAAGCTTTCTTT. This codes for CASSRDRSEAFF.

This chain connects TRBV27 to TRBJ1-3; possible D gene TRBD1, 6 bases. CDR3 length: 15 amino acids. The V and J ends lost 5 bases and 2 bases respectively, with 13 bases between them. The germline gives CDR1 MNHEY, CDR2 SMNVEV (reference sequence). CDR3 bases: TGTGCCAGCAGTCCGAGGACAGCTGCTGGAAACACCATATATTTT. Protein product: CASSPRTAAGNTIYF.

This clone was detected once. The chain is built from TRBV7-2 and TRBJ2-7, with D tentatively TRBD2 (6 bases). Germline V lookup: CDR1 SGHTA, CDR2 FQGNSA. V was clipped by 2 bases and J by 7 bases, with 18 bases between them. The CDR3 runs 15 residues. CDR3 loop: CASSLLLWGVGEQYF. The CDR3 coding sequence is TGTGCCAGCAGCTTATTGTTGTGGGGGGTCGGGGAGCAGTACTTC.

The genes are TRBV30 and TRBJ2-7; D not resolved. Per the germline V gene, CDR1 is GTSNPN and CDR2 is SVGIG (reference sequence). The V end lost 2 bases, the J end lost 3 bases, and 8 bases lay between the germline ends. CDR3 size: 12 residues. The CDR3 here is CAWSYRFYEQYF. DNA for the CDR3: TGTGCCTGGAGTTACAGATTCTACGAGCAGTACTTC.

A few counts support this clone. CDR3 nucleotides: TGTGCCACCAGCACGAGTGCAGGGTTCGGCACTGAAGCTTTCTTT. Its translation is CATSTSAGFGTEAFF. The rearrangement uses TRBV15 and TRBJ1-1, with D maybe TRBD1 (5 bases). The CDR3 covers 15 residues. CDR1 and CDR2 (germline): LNHNV, YYDKDF (reference sequence). V was shortened by 4 bases and J by 4 bases, with 16 bases between the two germline ends.

This clone was seen a single time. The rearrangement joins TRBV7-8 to TRBJ2-1; 15 bases line up with TRBD2. Trimming at V came to 3 bases and at J to 7 bases, leaving 7 bases not matched to a gene. CDR3 length equals 17 residues. Germline values: CDR1 SGHVS, CDR2 FQNEAQ. The CDR3 region is CASSFRTSGGAGNEQFF. For the CDR3, the DNA is TGTGCCAGCAGCTTCCGGACTAGCGGGGGGGCGGGTAATGAGCAGTTCTTC.

The chain is built from TRBV7-3 and TRBJ2-2; 7 nucleotides match TRBD2. J lost 6 bases, V lost 4 bases, and 5 bases had no gene match. The CDR3 extends over 14 amino acids. Germline V gene sequence: CDR1 SGHTA, CDR2 FQGTGA. For the CDR3, the DNA is TGTGCCAGCAGCTCCGGGACTAACCCCGGGGAGCTGTTTTTT. It encodes CASSSGTNPGELFF. Looking up the rest from reference TRBV7-3 and TRBJ2-2 gives the full variable domain: GAGVSQTPSNKVTEKGKYVELRCDPISGHTALYWYRQSLGQGPEFLIYFQGTGAADDSGLPNDRFFAVRPEGSVSTLKIQRTERGDSAVYLCASSSGTNPGELFFGEGSRLTVL.

The J gene is TRBJ1-6, the V gene TRBV2; TRBD1 matches 8 bases. V was pared by 5 bases and J by 6 bases, with 6 bases of the junction left unmatched. Germline-derived CDR1 and CDR2 are SNHLY and FYNNEI. This CDR3 region has 15 residues. Here the CDR3 reads CASSTTDRVNSPLHF. CDR3 coding DNA: TGTGCCAGCAGTACGACGGACAGGGTTAATTCACCCCTCCACTTT.

V usage is TRBV10-3 and J usage is TRBJ1-1, with 8 bases fitting TRBD1. The V gene's germline CDR1 is ENHRY and CDR2 SYGVKD. The J segment lost 1 base and the V segment lost 9 bases, leaving 4 bases of the junction unmatched. The CDR3 consists of 13 residues. The CDR3 DNA sequence: TGTGCCATTCTCGGGACAGGGAACACTGAAGCTTTCTTT. Its translation: CAILGTGNTEAFF.

J is TRBJ2-3 and V is TRBV2, with 9 bases fitting TRBD2. This CDR3 has 14 residues. V lost 8 bases to trimming and J lost 5 bases; unmatched junction nucleotides: 8. Germline V lookup: CDR1 SNHLY, CDR2 FYNNEI. In DNA, the CDR3 is TGTGCCAGCCTCGCGGGGGGGCGGGGAGATACGCAGTATTTT. It yields the protein CASLAGGRGDTQYF. Full variable domain (rest looked up from reference TRBV2 and TRBJ2-3): EPEVTQTPSHQVTQMGQEVILRCVPISNHLYFYWYRQILGQKVEFLVSFYNNEISEKSEIFDDQFSVERPDGSNFTLKIRSTKLEDSAMYFCASLAGGRGDTQYFGPGTRLTVL.

The chain combines TRBV7-6 with TRBJ2-7; a possible D gene is TRBD2 (6 bases). Germline-derived CDR1 and CDR2 are SGHVS and FNYEAQ. CDR3 length: 16 amino acids. V gave up 5 bases and J gave up 2 bases, with 19 bases separating them. CDR3 bases: TGTGCCAGCAGCCCGGATCCGGGACTGCTAACCTACGAGCAGTACTTC. It yields the protein CASSPDPGLLTYEQYF.

Of note for this clone: The same CDR3 arises from other DNA sequences in this sample as well. The chain is built from TRBV7-8 and TRBJ1-1, with D possibly TRBD1 on 5 matching bases. Germline CDR1 is SGHVS and CDR2 is FQNEAQ. This CDR3 contains 15 residues. V was trimmed by 2 bases and J by 0 bases, leaving 10 bases between them. CDR3 coding DNA: TGTGCCAGCAGCTTAAAGCGACAGCTGAACACTGAAGCTTTCTTT. Translating it yields CASSLKRQLNTEAFF.

The count of this clone is one. The chain uses TRBV2 and TRBJ2-2, with D unresolved. The CDR3 has 13 residues. With 8 bases removed from V and 0 bases from J, the gap between germline ends came to 7 bases. Per germline, CDR1 SNHLY and CDR2 FYNNEI. The CDR3 protein is CASAEANTGELFF. The CDR3 nucleotides are TGTGCCAGCGCAGAAGCGAACACCGGGGAGCTGTTTTTT.

V is TRBV27 and J is TRBJ1-5, with 7 nucleotides matching TRBD1. Germline-derived CDR1 and CDR2 are MNHEY and SMNVEV (reference sequence). V lost 5 bases to trimming and J lost 4 bases; unmatched junction nucleotides: 5. The CDR3 spans 14 residues. The CDR3 loop reads CASSLQGINQPQHF. CDR3 sequence (DNA): TGTGCCAGCAGTCTACAGGGGATTAATCAGCCCCAGCATTTT.

The V call is TRBV27, the J call TRBJ2-1; TRBD1 matches 10 bases. The CDR3 contains 15 residues. J was trimmed by 9 bases and V by 8 bases; bases with no gene match: 13. Looked up from germline, CDR1 is MNHEY and CDR2 is SMNVEV (reference sequence). The CDR3 DNA is TGTGCCAGCGTTGATCCAGCGACAGGGGGCGGTGAGCAGTTCTTC. Translation: CASVDPATGGGEQFF.

The chain carries TRBV5-6 and TRBJ2-1; 7 nucleotides match TRBD2. Germline lookup yields CDR1 SGHDT and CDR2 YYEEEE. CDR3 length equals 14 residues. Germline trimming cut 0 bases from V and 7 bases from J; bases unmatched to any gene: 4. CDR3 bases: TGTGCCAGCAGCTTGGTACGGGGAGGGAATGAGCAGTTCTTC. It encodes CASSLVRGGNEQFF. The full variable domain, with the rest looked up from reference TRBV5-6 and TRBJ2-1, is DAGVTQSPTHLIKTRGQQVTLRCSPKSGHDTVSWYQQALGQGPQFIFQYYEEEERQRGNFPDRFSGHQFPNYSSELNVNALLLGDSALYLCASSLVRGGNEQFFGPGTRLTVL.

This rearrangement joins TRBV2 to TRBJ2-5, with D possibly matching TRBD2 (5 bases). The CDR3 covers 11 residues. V was pared by 6 bases and J by 5 bases, with 7 bases between. Germline assignment: CDR1 SNHLY and CDR2 FYNNEI. The CDR3 DNA is TGTGCCAGCAGGCCGGGGGAGACCCAGTACTTC. Its protein is CASRPGETQYF. The full variable domain, with the rest looked up from reference TRBV2 and TRBJ2-5, is EPEVTQTPSHQVTQMGQEVILRCVPISNHLYFYWYRQILGQKVEFLVSFYNNEISEKSEIFDDQFSVERPDGSNFTLKIRSTKLEDSAMYFCASRPGETQYFGPGTRLLVL.

The chain is built from TRBV10-1 and TRBJ2-3; 9 bases map to TRBD2. J gave up 2 bases and V 0 bases, and 12 bases lay outside the gene matches. This CDR3 spans 19 amino acids. In germline, CDR1 is WNHNN, CDR2 SYGVQD (reference sequence). As DNA, the CDR3 is TGCGCCAGCAGTGAGTCTTTTAAGGTTTGCGGGAGGGCCACAGATACGCAGTATTTT. It codes for CASSESFKVCGRATDTQYF.

The V and J genes are TRBV13 and TRBJ2-5, with a possible D match to TRBD2 (5 bases). V lost 6 bases and J 0 bases, leaving 14 bases between the germline ends. The germline CDR1 and CDR2 sequences are PRHDT and FYEKMQ (reference sequence). The CDR3 totals 15 residues. CDR3: CASSFRREHQETQYF. The CDR3 DNA reads as TGTGCCAGCAGTTTTCGCCGGGAACACCAAGAGACCCAGTACTTC.

V usage is TRBV6-4 and J usage is TRBJ2-3; the D gene is possibly TRBD2 (5 bases). Trimming shortened V by 6 bases and J by 1 base, and 14 bases separated the two germline ends. This CDR3 spans 15 amino acids. The germline CDR1 and CDR2 sequences are MRHNA and SNTAGT. CDR3 bases: TGTGCCAGCAGCCAAGCGGCGGAGGGCACAGATACGCAGTATTTT. Its protein is CASSQAAEGTDTQYF.

The chain uses TRBV18 and TRBJ2-2, with D maybe TRBD1 (5 bases). From germline, CDR1 is KGHSH and CDR2 LQKENI. The CDR3 consists of 14 residues. The germline V and J ends were trimmed by 6 bases and 4 bases, with 12 bases remaining between them. The CDR3 sequence: CASSLRGATGELFF. CDR3 DNA sequence: TGTGCCAGCTCGCTAAGGGGTGCCACCGGGGAGCTGTTTTTT.

CDR3 residues: CASSYQWNTEAFF. The CDR3 nucleotides are TGTGCCAGCAGTTATCAGTGGAACACTGAAGCTTTCTTT. The chain links TRBV6-5 to TRBJ1-1; D unresolved. V gave up 3 bases and J gave up 1 base, with 6 bases separating them. CDR1 is MNHEY, CDR2 SVGAGI, per germline. The CDR3 extends over 13 amino acids.

This clone has just one count. This chain links TRBV29-1 with TRBJ2-3, with 8 nucleotides matching TRBD2. This CDR3 is built from 14 residues. Germline V gene data show CDR1 as SQVTM and CDR2 as ANQGSEA. The CDR3 loop is CSGGERGSTDTQYF. CDR3 sequence (DNA): TGCAGTGGGGGGGAGCGGGGGTCCACAGATACGCAGTATTTT.